What follows are 28 T cell receptor beta chains derived from one specimen sequenced in a study of T cells in Graves' hyperthyroidism and ophthalmopathy. TCR beta CDR3 region amplification was performed from RNA transcripts. The HTBI primer set served for first-round RT-PCR of the TCR CDR3. TCRdb re-called the multiplex PCR reads with MiXCR, one entry per CDR3 protein. The sample records some 570,000 distinct CDR3 sequences, roughly 17% being singletons. Material for sequencing was blood. The receptors were gathered from a woman between 18 and 30 years old with Graves' ophthalmopathy.

This clonotype appeared many times. The rearrangement uses TRBV28 and TRBJ1-5; D not certain. The V end lost 6 bases, the J end lost 6 bases, and 15 bases lay between the germline ends. CDR3 length equals 14 residues. The germline V gene has CDR1 MDHEN and CDR2 SYDVKM. The CDR3 reads CASSYNTMGQPQHF. In nucleotides, the CDR3 is TGTGCCAGCAGCTACAATACAATGGGTCAGCCCCAGCATTTT.

This clonotype came up a few times. The chain carries TRBV10-3 and TRBJ2-3; TRBD2 matches at 9 bases. V shed 7 bases, J shed 2 bases, and the junction held 13 bases outside the gene matches. In germline, CDR1 is ENHRY, CDR2 SYGVKD. This CDR3 spans 17 amino acids. Written as DNA, the CDR3 is TGTGCCATCACCCCTCAGCCTAGCGGGATAGCCACAGATACGCAGTATTTT. It translates to CAITPQPSGIATDTQYF.

This clonotype was seen repeatedly, ten times or more. The V and J genes are TRBV27 and TRBJ1-5; TRBD1 matches 9 bases. After removal of 5 bases from V and 2 bases from J, the junction contained 4 bases not matched to a gene. The CDR3 sequence is 15 residues long. Germline V lookup: CDR1 MNHEY, CDR2 SMNVEV (reference sequence). This chain's CDR3 is CASSPGTGRNQPQHF. Written as DNA, the CDR3 is TGTGCCAGCAGTCCCGGGACAGGGCGCAATCAGCCCCAGCATTTT.

This chain connects TRBV7-9 to TRBJ2-5; TRBD1 is a possible D gene (5 bases). The length of the CDR3 is 15 residues. V was pared by 1 base and J by 9 bases, with 18 bases between. From germline, CDR1 is SEHNR and CDR2 FQNEAQ (reference sequence). CDR3 bases: TGTGCCAGCAGCTTAGAATCCAGACCACAAGGGGCCCAGTACTTC. Protein: CASSLESRPQGAQYF. Drawing the rest from reference TRBV7-9 and TRBJ2-5, the complete variable domain is DTGVSQNPRHKITKRGQNVTFRCDPISEHNRLYWYRQTLGQGPEFLTYFQNEAQLEKSRLLSDRFSAERPKGSFSTLEIQRTEQGDSAMYLCASSLESRPQGAQYFGPGTRLLVL.

This clonotype was seen ten or more times. The genes are TRBV10-3 and TRBJ1-2; no clear D gene. The CDR3 contains 15 residues. V lost 0 bases, J lost 0 bases, and 8 bases lay in between. Germline CDR1 is ENHRY and CDR2 is SYGVKD. CDR3 amino acids: CAISESAPANYGYTF. Written as DNA, the CDR3 is TGTGCCATCAGTGAGTCGGCACCCGCTAACTATGGCTACACCTTC.

This clonotype has at least ten counts. CDR3 bases: TGTGCCAGCTCACCATCTGGGGGCGCGGGGAACACTGAAGCTTTCTTT. Translated: CASSPSGGAGNTEAFF. This chain joins TRBV18 and TRBJ1-1, with D maybe TRBD1 (6 bases). Germline lookup yields CDR1 KGHSH and CDR2 LQKENI. With 2 bases removed from V and 1 base from J, the gap between germline ends came to 14 bases. This CDR3 region has 16 residues.

In the case of this clonotype: This may be a read error, as it is one base from a much larger clone. V usage is TRBV5-1 and J usage is TRBJ2-1; maybe TRBD2 (7 bases). Germline V CDR1 and CDR2: SGHRS, YFSETQ. The CDR3 is 16 amino acids. Trimming stripped 0 bases from V and 9 bases from J, with 19 bases between. CDR3 amino acids: CASSLVAIGGRGEQFF. CDR3 DNA sequence: TGCGCCAGCAGCTTGGTGGCTATCGGGGGGCGAGGTGAGCAGTTCTTC.

This clonotype was found a few times. This chain uses TRBV7-9 with TRBJ2-7, with D perhaps TRBD2 (6 bases). Germline CDR1 and CDR2: SEHNR and FQNEAQ (reference sequence). The CDR3 spans 13 residues. Trimming stripped 4 bases from V and 5 bases from J, with 12 bases between. In nucleotides, the CDR3 is TGTGCCAGCAGCTGGGGGGAAGGGGACGAGCAGTACTTC. Its translation: CASSWGEGDEQYF. The whole variable domain, remainder taken from reference TRBV7-9 and TRBJ2-7, is DTGVSQNPRHKITKRGQNVTFRCDPISEHNRLYWYRQTLGQGPEFLTYFQNEAQLEKSRLLSDRFSAERPKGSFSTLEIQRTEQGDSAMYLCASSWGEGDEQYFGPGTRLTVT.

The J gene is TRBJ2-7, the V gene TRBV9; 12 bases fit TRBD2. Per the germline V gene, CDR1 is SGDLS and CDR2 is YYNGEE. This CDR3 comprises 15 residues. J gave up 3 bases and V 3 bases, and 4 bases lay outside the gene matches. The CDR3 loop reads CASSGTSGGIYEQYF. CDR3 nucleotides: TGTGCCAGCAGCGGTACTAGCGGGGGGATCTACGAGCAGTACTTC.

This clonotype was counted many times. The V gene is TRBV5-1, the J gene TRBJ2-1; D not resolved. The ends were cut back, 4 bases at V and 15 bases at J, with 5 bases in the middle. Looked up from germline, CDR1 is SGHRS and CDR2 is YFSETQ. The CDR3 has 8 residues. The CDR3 loop reads CASSVRFF. The CDR3 DNA sequence: TGCGCCAGCAGCGTCCGGTTCTTC.

This chain uses TRBV3-1 with TRBJ2-4, with D perhaps given as TRBD1 or TRBD2 (5 bases each). Germline V gene sequence: CDR1 LGHDT, CDR2 YNNKEL (reference sequence). The germline V and J ends were trimmed by 3 bases and 2 bases, with 8 bases remaining between them. This CDR3 is 14 amino acids long. The CDR3: CASSQGESKNIQYF. CDR3 coding DNA: TGTGCCAGCAGCCAGGGGGAGTCCAAAAACATTCAGTACTTC.

The CDR3 spells CASSLQGPYNSPLHF. The CDR3 DNA sequence: TGCGCCAGCAGCTTACAGGGCCCCTATAATTCACCCCTCCACTTT. The genes are TRBV5-1 and TRBJ1-6; D might be TRBD1 (6 bases). There are 15 residues in the CDR3. V was trimmed by 2 bases and J by 2 bases, leaving 8 bases between them. Germline CDR1 is SGHRS and CDR2 is YFSETQ.

This clonotype was counted ten times or more. The V call is TRBV2, the J call TRBJ1-2; 8 bases line up with TRBD1. Germline V gene lookup returns CDR1 SNHLY and CDR2 FYNNEI. The CDR3 is made up of 16 amino acids. Trimming at V came to 3 bases and at J to 4 bases, leaving 10 bases not matched to a gene. The CDR3 sequence is CASSDPLRGTGYGYTF. CDR3 nucleotide sequence: TGTGCCAGCAGTGATCCCCTACGGGGGACAGGCTATGGCTACACCTTC.

For this clonotype: Since a much larger clone is just one base distant, this may be a read error. This rearrangement joins TRBV29-1 to TRBJ2-1; 7 bases are shared with TRBD1. This CDR3 is 14 amino acids long. Losses at the gene ends were 4 bases for V and 6 bases for J; bases not matched to a gene: 9. Looked up from germline, CDR1 is SQVTM and CDR2 is ANQGSEA. Here the CDR3 DNA reads TGCAGCGTTGCTCCGACAGGGCGGCGCAATGAGCAGTTCTTC. Its translation: CSVAPTGRRNEQFF.

V usage is TRBV7-2 and J usage is TRBJ2-4; D perhaps matches TRBD1 (6 bases). V gave up 1 base and J gave up 0 bases, with 19 bases separating them. From germline, CDR1 is SGHTA and CDR2 FQGNSA. This CDR3 is built from 19 residues. The chain's CDR3 is CASSLVFMRPGVAKNIQYF. CDR3 sequence (DNA): TGTGCCAGCAGCTTAGTGTTTATGCGGCCAGGGGTAGCCAAAAACATTCAGTACTTC.

The genes are TRBV5-4 and TRBJ2-1; the D is unclear. This CDR3 has 13 amino acids. Trimming removed 4 bases from V and 5 bases from J, with 10 bases in between. CDR1 SGHNT and CDR2 YYREEE come from the germline V gene (reference sequence). The CDR3: CASSPVHNNEQFF. In DNA, the CDR3 is TGTGCCAGCAGCCCGGTACACAACAATGAGCAGTTCTTC.

This clonotype has a count of ten or more. V usage is TRBV7-2 and J usage is TRBJ2-5; unclear D gene. This CDR3 region has 15 residues. Per germline, CDR1 SGHTA and CDR2 FQGNSA. Trimming removed 7 bases at V and 1 base at J, with 16 bases between. CDR3 loop: CASTIYTSPQETQYF. In DNA, the CDR3 is TGTGCCAGCACCATTTATACGAGTCCCCAAGAGACCCAGTACTTC.

This clonotype was observed at least ten times. This chain joins TRBV12-3 or TRBV12-4 and TRBJ2-1; 16 bases are a match to TRBD2. J lost 9 bases, V lost 1 base, and 6 bases had no gene match. This CDR3 has 17 residues. The CDR3 reads CASSLGPGLAGGSEQFF. The DNA of the CDR3 is TGTGCCAGCAGTTTAGGACCGGGACTAGCGGGAGGGAGTGAGCAGTTCTTC.

Many counts were recorded for this clonotype. The chain is built from TRBV13 and TRBJ1-1; D may be TRBD1 (6 bases). Germline assignment: CDR1 PRHDT and CDR2 FYEKMQ (reference sequence). The CDR3 sequence is 14 residues long. The germline V and J ends were trimmed by 5 bases and 1 base, with 11 bases remaining between them. The CDR3 nucleotides read TGTGCCAGCAGCCAAGACAGGAGGAACACTGAAGCTTTCTTT. It yields the protein CASSQDRRNTEAFF.

This clonotype was seen many times. The rearrangement joins TRBV28 to TRBJ2-7; 9 bases agree with TRBD2. CDR1 MDHEN and CDR2 SYDVKM come from the germline V gene. Trimming removed 2 bases from V and 6 bases from J; junction bases left unmatched: 8. This CDR3 region has 15 residues. The CDR3 here is CASSLSSGRISEQYF. CDR3 coding DNA: TGTGCCAGCAGTTTAAGTAGCGGGAGAATTAGCGAGCAGTACTTC.

This rearrangement joins TRBV5-4 to TRBJ1-1; 10 bases are shared with TRBD1. Germline V gene sequence: CDR1 SGHNT, CDR2 YYREEE (reference sequence). This CDR3 spans 14 amino acids. Unmatched junction bases numbered 9, after V lost 7 bases and J lost 6 bases. In DNA form, the CDR3 reads TGTGCCAGCGCATCACCGACAGGGGGCGCTGAAGCTTTCTTT. This gives the protein CASASPTGGAEAFF.

The chain joins TRBV28 to TRBJ1-5; D may be TRBD1 (5 bases). This CDR3 region has 14 residues. V was cut by 3 bases and J by 4 bases, with 10 bases left in between. Germline values: CDR1 MDHEN, CDR2 SYDVKM. CDR3 DNA: TGTGCCAGCAGTTTCGGGACGCTGAATCAGCCCCAGCATTTT. This sequence encodes CASSFGTLNQPQHF.

The sample holds many counts of this clonotype. V usage is TRBV20-1 and J usage is TRBJ1-5; no clear D. Germline lookup yields CDR1 DFQATT and CDR2 SNEGSKA (reference sequence). CDR3 length: 12 residues. V was shortened by 6 bases and J by 2 bases, with 8 bases between the two germline ends. In DNA, the CDR3 is TGCAGTGCAAGTTGGGGCAATCAGCCCCAGCATTTT. Protein: CSASWGNQPQHF.

This clonotype was seen a few times. The rearrangement uses TRBV6-1 and TRBJ2-1; either TRBD1 or TRBD2 may fit D (5 bases each). Trimming cost V 5 bases and J 2 bases, with 13 bases left between them. CDR3 length: 15 amino acids. CDR1 and CDR2 (germline): MNHNS, SASEGT. This CDR3 is CASSFGGATYNEQFF. CDR3 DNA: TGTGCCAGCAGTTTTGGGGGAGCTACCTACAATGAGCAGTTCTTC.

The chain is built from TRBV9 and TRBJ1-6; 7 nucleotides line up with TRBD1. Germline loops: CDR1 SGDLS, CDR2 YYNGEE. This CDR3 has 16 residues. Trimming took 2 bases from V and 5 from J; bases not matched to a gene: 7. This CDR3 is CASSVNRGGHNSPLHF. CDR3 DNA: TGTGCCAGCAGCGTGAACAGGGGCGGACATAATTCACCCCTCCACTTT.

This clonotype has at least ten counts. The chain is built from TRBV3-1 and TRBJ2-1, with D perhaps matching TRBD1 (5 bases). V shed 0 bases and J shed 2 bases, with 8 bases lying between them. In germline, CDR1 is LGHDT, CDR2 YNNKEL (reference sequence). The CDR3 has 15 residues. CDR3 in amino acids: CASSQDRATYNEQFF. DNA of the CDR3: TGTGCCAGCAGCCAAGACAGGGCAACCTACAATGAGCAGTTCTTC.

The sample holds a few counts of this clonotype. A much more abundant neighbour one base away suggests this may be a read error. The chain carries TRBV2 and TRBJ2-1; TRBD2 agrees at 7 bases. The J call is uncertain, as TRBJ2-7 better fits the DNA end. There are 15 residues in the CDR3. Looked up from germline, CDR1 is SNHLY and CDR2 is FYNNEI. The CDR3 nucleotides are TGTGCCAGCAGTGAGACTAGCAACCTATACAATGAGCAGTACTTC. It translates to CASSETSNLYNEQYF.

This clonotype was recorded a few times. The chain carries TRBV4-3 and TRBJ2-1, with 8 bases identical to TRBD2. The germline V gene encodes CDR1 LGHNA and CDR2 YSLEER. V shed 3 bases, J shed 1 base, and the junction held 8 bases outside the gene matches. The CDR3 consists of 17 residues. DNA for the CDR3: TGCGCCAGCAGCCAGTTCGTTGAGCGGGAGTCCTACAATGAGCAGTTCTTC. This translates into CASSQFVERESYNEQFF.